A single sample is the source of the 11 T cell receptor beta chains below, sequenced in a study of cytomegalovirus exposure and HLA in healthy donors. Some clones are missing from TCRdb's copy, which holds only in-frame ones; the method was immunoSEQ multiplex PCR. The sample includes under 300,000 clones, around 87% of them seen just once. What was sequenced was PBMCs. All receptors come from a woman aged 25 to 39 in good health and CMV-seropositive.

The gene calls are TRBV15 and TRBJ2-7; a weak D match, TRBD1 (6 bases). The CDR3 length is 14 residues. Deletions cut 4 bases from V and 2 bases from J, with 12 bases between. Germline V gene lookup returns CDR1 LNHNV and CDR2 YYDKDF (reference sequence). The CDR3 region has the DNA TGTGCCACCAGCAAGGGGGTAAGGACCTACGAGCAGTACTTC. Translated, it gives CATSKGVRTYEQYF.

CDR3 coding DNA: TGTGCCAGCAGTAATAACAGGAAAGATACGCAGTATTTT. Its protein is CASSNNRKDTQYF. The chain links TRBV28 to TRBJ2-3, with D tentatively TRBD1 (5 bases). This CDR3 has 13 residues. V shed 5 bases and J shed 5 bases, with 11 bases lying between them. Germline CDR1 reads MDHEN; CDR2 reads SYDVKM.

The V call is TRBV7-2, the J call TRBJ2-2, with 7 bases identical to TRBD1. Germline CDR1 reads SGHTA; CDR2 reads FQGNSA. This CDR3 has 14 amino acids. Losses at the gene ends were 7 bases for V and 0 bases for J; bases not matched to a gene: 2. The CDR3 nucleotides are TGTGCCAGCAAAGGGACAGCGAACACCGGGGAGCTGTTTTTT. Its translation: CASKGTANTGELFF.

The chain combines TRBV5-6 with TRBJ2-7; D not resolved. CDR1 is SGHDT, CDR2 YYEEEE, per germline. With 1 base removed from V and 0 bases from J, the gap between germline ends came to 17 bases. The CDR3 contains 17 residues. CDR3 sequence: CASSLRPAARHSYEQYF. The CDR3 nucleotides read TGTGCCAGCAGCTTGAGGCCCGCGGCTAGGCACTCCTACGAGCAGTACTTC. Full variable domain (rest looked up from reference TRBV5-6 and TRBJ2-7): DAGVTQSPTHLIKTRGQQVTLRCSPKSGHDTVSWYQQALGQGPQFIFQYYEEEERQRGNFPDRFSGHQFPNYSSELNVNALLLGDSALYLCASSLRPAARHSYEQYFGPGTRLTVT.

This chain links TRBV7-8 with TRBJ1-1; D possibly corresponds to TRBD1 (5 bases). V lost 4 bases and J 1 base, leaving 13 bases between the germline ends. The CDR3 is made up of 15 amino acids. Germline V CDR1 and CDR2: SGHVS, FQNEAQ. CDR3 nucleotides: TGTGCCAGCAGCTGGAGCTCCGGGGGGAACACTGAAGCTTTCTTT. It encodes CASSWSSGGNTEAFF.

The CDR3 region has the DNA TGTGCCAGCAGCTTTTTGGGGCTATACCTCAACGAGCAGTACTTC. Translation: CASSFLGLYLNEQYF. The chain joins TRBV5-5 to TRBJ2-7, with D perhaps TRBD1 (5 bases). This CDR3 region has 15 residues. With 2 bases removed from V and 5 bases from J, the gap between germline ends came to 17 bases. Per germline, CDR1 SGHKS and CDR2 YYEKEE (reference sequence).

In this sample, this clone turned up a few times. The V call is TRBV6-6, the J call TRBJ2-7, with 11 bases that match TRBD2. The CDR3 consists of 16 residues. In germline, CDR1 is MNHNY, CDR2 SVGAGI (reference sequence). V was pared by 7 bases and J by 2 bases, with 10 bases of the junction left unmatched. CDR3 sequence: CASTPGTSGFTYEQYF. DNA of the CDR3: TGTGCCAGCACCCCTGGGACTAGCGGCTTCACCTACGAGCAGTACTTC.

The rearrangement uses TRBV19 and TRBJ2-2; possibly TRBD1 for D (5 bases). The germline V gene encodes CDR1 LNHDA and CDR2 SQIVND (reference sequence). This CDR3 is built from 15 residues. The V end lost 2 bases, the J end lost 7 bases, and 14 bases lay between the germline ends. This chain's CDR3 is CASSIQGSINGELFF. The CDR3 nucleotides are TGTGCCAGTAGTATACAGGGTTCGATTAACGGGGAGCTGTTTTTT.

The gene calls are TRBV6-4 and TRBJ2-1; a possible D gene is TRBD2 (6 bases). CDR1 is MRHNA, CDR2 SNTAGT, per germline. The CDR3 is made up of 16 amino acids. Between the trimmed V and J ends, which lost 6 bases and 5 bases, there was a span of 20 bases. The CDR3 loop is CASSRTGGARNNEQFF. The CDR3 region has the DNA TGTGCCAGCAGCCGTACAGGAGGGGCGCGAAACAATGAGCAGTTCTTC.

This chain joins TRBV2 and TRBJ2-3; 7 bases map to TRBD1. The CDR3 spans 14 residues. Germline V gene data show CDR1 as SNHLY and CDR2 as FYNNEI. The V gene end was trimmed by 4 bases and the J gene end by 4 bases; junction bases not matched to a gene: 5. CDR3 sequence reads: CASSAGRGSDTQYF. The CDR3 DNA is TGTGCCAGCAGTGCCGGCAGGGGGTCAGATACGCAGTATTTT.

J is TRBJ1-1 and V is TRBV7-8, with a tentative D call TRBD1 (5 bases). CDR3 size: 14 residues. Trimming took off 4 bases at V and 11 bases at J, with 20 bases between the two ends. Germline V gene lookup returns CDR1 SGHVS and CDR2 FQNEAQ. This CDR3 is CASSSFPRGIGAFF. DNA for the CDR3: TGTGCCAGCAGCTCTTTTCCTAGGGGTATCGGGGCTTTCTTT.